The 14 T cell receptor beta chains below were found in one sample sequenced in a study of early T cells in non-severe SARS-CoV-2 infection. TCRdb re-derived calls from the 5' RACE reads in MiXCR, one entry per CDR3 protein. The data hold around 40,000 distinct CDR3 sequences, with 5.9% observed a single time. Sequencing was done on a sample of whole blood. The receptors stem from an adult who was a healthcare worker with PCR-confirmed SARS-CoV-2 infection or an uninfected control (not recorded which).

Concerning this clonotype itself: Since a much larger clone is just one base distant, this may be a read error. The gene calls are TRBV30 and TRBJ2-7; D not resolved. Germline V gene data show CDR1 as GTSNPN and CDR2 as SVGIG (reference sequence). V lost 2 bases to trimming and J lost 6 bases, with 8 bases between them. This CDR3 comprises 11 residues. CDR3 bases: TGTGCCTGGAGTAACCCCTGCGAGCAGTACTTC. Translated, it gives CAWSNPCEQYF.

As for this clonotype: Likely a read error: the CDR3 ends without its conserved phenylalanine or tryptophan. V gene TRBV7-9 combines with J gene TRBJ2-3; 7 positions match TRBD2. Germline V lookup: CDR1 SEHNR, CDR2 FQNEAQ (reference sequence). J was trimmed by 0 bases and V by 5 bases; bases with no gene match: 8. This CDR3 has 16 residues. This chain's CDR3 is CASSRIGTTSTDTQYS. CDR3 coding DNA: TGTGCCAGCAGCCGAATAGGGACTACGAGCACAGATACGCAGTATTCT.

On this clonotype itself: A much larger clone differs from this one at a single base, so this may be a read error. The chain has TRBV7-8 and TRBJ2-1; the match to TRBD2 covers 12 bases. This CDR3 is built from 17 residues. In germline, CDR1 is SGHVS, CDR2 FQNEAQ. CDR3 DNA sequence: TGTGCCACCAGCTTAGCCGCTAGCGGGAGGGCCGTCAATGAGCAGTTCTTC. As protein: CATSLAASGRAVNEQFF.

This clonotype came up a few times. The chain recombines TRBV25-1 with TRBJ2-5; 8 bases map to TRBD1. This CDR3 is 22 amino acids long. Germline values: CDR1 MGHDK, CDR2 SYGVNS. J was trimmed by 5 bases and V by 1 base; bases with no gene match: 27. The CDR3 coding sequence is TGTGCCAGCAGTGAATCCCCGTCGGTTCCGGGACAGGAACTGAAGCCCCCGGAGACCCAGTACTTC. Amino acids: CASSESPSVPGQELKPPETQYF. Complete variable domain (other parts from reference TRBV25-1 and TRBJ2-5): EADIYQTPRYLVIGTGKKITLECSQTMGHDKMYWYQQDPGMELHLIHYSYGVNSTEKGDLSSESTVSRIRTEHFPLTLESARPSHTSQYLCASSESPSVPGQELKPPETQYFGPGTRLLVL.

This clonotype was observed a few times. In nucleotides, the CDR3 is TGCAGTGCTAGAGATCTAAAGGTATTAGCGGGACGACAGTATTTT. It translates to CSARDLKVLAGRQYF. The chain recombines TRBV20-1 with TRBJ2-3; TRBD2 matches at 8 bases. There are 15 residues in the CDR3. Germline trimming cut 0 bases from V and 12 bases from J; bases unmatched to any gene: 14. Germline assignment: CDR1 DFQATT and CDR2 SNEGSKA (reference sequence).

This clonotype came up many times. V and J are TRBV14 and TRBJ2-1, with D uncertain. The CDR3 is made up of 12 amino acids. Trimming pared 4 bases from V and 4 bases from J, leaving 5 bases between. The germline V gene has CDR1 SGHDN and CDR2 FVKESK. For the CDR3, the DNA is TGTGCCAGCAGCCCCGGGTACAATGAGCAGTTCTTC. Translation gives CASSPGYNEQFF.

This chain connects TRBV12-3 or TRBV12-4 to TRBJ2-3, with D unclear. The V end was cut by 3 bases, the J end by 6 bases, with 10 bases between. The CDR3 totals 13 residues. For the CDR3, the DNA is TGTGCCAGCAGTTTCCCCCTGGCCGATACGCAGTATTTT. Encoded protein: CASSFPLADTQYF.

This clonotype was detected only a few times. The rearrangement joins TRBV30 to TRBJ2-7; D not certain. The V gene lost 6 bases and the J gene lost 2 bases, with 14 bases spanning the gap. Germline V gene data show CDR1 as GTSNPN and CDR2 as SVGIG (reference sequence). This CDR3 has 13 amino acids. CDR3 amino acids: CACVRGGPYEQYF. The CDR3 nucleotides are TGTGCCTGCGTACGCGGCGGTCCCTACGAGCAGTACTTC.

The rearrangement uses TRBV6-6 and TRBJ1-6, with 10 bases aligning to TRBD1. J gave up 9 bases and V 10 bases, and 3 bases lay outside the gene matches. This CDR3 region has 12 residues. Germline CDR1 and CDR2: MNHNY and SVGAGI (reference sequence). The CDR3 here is CATRTGGSPLHF. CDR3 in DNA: TGTGCCACCCGGACAGGGGGTTCACCCCTCCACTTT.

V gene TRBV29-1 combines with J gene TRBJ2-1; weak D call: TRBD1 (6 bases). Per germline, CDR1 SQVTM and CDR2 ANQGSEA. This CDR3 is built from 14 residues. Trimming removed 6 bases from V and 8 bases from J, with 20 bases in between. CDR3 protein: CSVGASGAGDEQFF. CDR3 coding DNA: TGCAGCGTGGGGGCCTCAGGGGCAGGCGATGAGCAGTTCTTC.

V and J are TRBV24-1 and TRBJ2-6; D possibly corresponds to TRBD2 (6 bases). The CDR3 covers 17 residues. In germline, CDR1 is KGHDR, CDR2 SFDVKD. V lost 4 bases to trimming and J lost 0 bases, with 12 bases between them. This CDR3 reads CATSDPVGGSGANVLTF. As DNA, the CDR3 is TGTGCCACCAGTGACCCAGTGGGAGGCTCTGGGGCCAACGTCCTGACTTTC.

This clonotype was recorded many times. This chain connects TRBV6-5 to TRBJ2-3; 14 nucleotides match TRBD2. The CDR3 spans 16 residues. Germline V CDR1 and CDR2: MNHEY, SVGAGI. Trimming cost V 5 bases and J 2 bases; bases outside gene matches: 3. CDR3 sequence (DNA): TGTGCCAGCAGTGGACTAGCGGGAGGTTCCACAGATACGCAGTATTTT. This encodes CASSGLAGGSTDTQYF.

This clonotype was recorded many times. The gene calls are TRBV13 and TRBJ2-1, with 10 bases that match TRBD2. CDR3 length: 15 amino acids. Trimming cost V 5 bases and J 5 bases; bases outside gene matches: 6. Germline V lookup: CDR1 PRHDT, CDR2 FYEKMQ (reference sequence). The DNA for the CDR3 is TGTGCCAGCAGCCGCGTAGCGGGAGGTAACAATGAGCAGTTCTTC. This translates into CASSRVAGGNNEQFF.

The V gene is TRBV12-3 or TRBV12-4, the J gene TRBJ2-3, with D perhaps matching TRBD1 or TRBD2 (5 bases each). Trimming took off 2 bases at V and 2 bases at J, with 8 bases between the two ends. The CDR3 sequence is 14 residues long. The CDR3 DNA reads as TGTGCCAGCAGTTTATCGGGGCTCACAGATACGCAGTATTTT. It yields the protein CASSLSGLTDTQYF.